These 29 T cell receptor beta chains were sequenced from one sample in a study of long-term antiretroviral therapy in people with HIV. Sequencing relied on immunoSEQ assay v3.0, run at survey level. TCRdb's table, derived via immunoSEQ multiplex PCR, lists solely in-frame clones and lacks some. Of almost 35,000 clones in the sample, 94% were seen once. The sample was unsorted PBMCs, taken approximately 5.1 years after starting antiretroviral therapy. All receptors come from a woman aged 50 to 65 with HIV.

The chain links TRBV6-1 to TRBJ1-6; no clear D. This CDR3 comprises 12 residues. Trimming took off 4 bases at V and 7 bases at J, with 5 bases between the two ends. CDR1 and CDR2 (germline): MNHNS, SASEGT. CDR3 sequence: CASSGPNSPLHF. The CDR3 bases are TGTGCCAGCAGTGGCCCAAATTCACCCCTCCACTTT.

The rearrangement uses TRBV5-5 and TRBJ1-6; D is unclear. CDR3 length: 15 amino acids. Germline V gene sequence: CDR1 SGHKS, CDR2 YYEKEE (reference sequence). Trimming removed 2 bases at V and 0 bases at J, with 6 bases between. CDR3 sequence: CASSFEGSYNSPLHF. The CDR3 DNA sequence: TGTGCCAGCAGCTTTGAGGGCTCCTATAATTCACCCCTCCACTTT.

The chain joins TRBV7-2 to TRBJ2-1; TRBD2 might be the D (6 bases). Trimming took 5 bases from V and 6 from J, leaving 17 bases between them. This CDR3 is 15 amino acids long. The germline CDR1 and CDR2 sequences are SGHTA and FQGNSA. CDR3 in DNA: TGTGCCAGCAGCCCACTTGGTGGGGGGTTCAATGAGCAGTTCTTC. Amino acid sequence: CASSPLGGGFNEQFF.

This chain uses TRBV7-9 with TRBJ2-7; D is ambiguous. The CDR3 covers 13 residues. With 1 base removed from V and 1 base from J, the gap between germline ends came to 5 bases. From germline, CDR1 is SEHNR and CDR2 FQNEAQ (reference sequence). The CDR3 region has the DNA TGTGCCAGCAGCTTAGTGCGTTCCTACGAGCAGTACTTC. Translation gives CASSLVRSYEQYF.

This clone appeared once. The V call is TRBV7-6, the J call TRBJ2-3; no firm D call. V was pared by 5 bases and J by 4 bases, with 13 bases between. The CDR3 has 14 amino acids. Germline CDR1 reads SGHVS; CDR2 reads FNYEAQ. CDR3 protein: CASSPEHFADTQYF. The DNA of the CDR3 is TGTGCCAGCAGCCCCGAGCATTTTGCAGATACGCAGTATTTT.

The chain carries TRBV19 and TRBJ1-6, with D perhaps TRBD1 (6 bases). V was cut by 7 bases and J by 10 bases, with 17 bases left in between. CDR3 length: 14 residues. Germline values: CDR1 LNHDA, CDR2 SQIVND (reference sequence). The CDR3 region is CASKLTGLYSPLHF. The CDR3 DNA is TGTGCCAGTAAACTCACAGGGTTGTACTCACCCCTCCACTTT.

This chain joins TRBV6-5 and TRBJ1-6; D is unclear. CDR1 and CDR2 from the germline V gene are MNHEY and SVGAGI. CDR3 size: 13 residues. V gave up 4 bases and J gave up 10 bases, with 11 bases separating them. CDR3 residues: CASSSRLGSPLHF. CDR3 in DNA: TGTGCCAGCAGTTCCAGGCTAGGGTCACCCCTCCACTTT.

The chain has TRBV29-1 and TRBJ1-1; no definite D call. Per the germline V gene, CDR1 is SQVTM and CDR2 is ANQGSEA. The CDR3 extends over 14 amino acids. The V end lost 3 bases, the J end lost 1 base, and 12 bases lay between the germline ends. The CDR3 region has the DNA TGCAGCGTTGATGGAGGAAAAAAGAACACTGAAGCTTTCTTT. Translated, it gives CSVDGGKKNTEAFF.

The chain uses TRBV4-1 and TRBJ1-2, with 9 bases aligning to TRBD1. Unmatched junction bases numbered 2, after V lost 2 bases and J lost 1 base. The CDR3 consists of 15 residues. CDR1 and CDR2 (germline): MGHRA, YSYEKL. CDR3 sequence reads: CASSQTGGLNYGYTF. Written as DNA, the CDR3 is TGCGCCAGCAGCCAAACAGGGGGCCTTAACTATGGCTACACCTTC.

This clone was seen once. CDR3 region: CASSPTPGPSKFF. CDR3 in DNA: TGCGCCAGCAGCCCAACCCCCGGGCCTAGTAAGTTCTTC. The V call is TRBV4-1, the J call TRBJ2-1; no reliable D call. This CDR3 spans 13 amino acids. V gave up 4 bases and J gave up 14 bases, with 18 bases separating them. Looked up from germline, CDR1 is MGHRA and CDR2 is YSYEKL.

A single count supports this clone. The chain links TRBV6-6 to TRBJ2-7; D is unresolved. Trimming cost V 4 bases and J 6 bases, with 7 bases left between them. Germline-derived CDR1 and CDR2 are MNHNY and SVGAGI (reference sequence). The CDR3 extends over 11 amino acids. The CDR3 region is CASSFKSEQYF. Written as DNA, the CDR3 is TGTGCCAGCAGTTTTAAATCCGAGCAGTACTTC.

CDR3 residues: CASSLEPRGRGLGQPQHF. The CDR3, as DNA: TGCGCCAGCAGCTTGGAGCCGCGGGGCAGGGGTTTGGGTCAGCCCCAGCATTTT. The chain is built from TRBV5-1 and TRBJ1-5; TRBD1 might be the D (6 bases). The CDR3 is 18 residues long. The germline gives CDR1 SGHRS, CDR2 YFSETQ. V was shortened by 0 bases and J by 6 bases, with 22 bases between the two germline ends.

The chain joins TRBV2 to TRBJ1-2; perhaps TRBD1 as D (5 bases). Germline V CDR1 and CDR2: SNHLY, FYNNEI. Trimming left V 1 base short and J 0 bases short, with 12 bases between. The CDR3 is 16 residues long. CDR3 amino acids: CASSEEQAMTNYGYTF. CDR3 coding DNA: TGTGCCAGCAGTGAAGAACAGGCAATGACTAACTATGGCTACACCTTC.

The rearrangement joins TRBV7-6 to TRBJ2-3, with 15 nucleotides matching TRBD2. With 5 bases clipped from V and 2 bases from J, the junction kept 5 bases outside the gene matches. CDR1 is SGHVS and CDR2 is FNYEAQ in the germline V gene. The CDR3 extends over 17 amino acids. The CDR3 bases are TGTGCCAGCAGCACTCGGACTAGCGGGGGGGCCACAGATACGCAGTATTTT. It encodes CASSTRTSGGATDTQYF.

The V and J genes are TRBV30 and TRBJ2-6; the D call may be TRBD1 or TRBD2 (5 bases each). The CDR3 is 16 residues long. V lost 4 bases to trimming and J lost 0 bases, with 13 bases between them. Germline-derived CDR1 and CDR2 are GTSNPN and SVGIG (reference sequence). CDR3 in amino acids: CAWIRDASSGANVLTF. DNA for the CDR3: TGTGCCTGGATCCGGGACGCCTCCTCTGGGGCCAACGTCCTGACTTTC. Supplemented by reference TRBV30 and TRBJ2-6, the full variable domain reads SQTIHQWPATLVQPVGSPLSLECTVEGTSNPNLYWYRQAAGRGLQLLFYSVGIGQISSEVPQNLSASRPQDRQFILSSKKLLLSDSGFYLCAWIRDASSGANVLTFGAGSRLTVL.

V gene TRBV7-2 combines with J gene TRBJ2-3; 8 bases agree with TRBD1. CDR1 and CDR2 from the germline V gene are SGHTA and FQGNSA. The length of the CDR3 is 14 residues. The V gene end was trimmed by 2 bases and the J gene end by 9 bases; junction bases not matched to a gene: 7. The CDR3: CASSLQQGGDTQYF. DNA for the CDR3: TGTGCCAGCAGCTTACAACAGGGGGGAGACACGCAGTATTTT.

CDR3 in amino acids: CASSVDWGGPSPLHF. CDR3 nucleotide sequence: TGTGCCAGCAGTGTGGACTGGGGGGGCCCCTCACCCCTCCACTTT. V and J are TRBV6-1 and TRBJ1-6, with D maybe TRBD1 (6 bases). The CDR3 extends over 15 amino acids. The germline gives CDR1 MNHNS, CDR2 SASEGT. Trimming shortened V by 4 bases and J by 10 bases, and 17 bases separated the two germline ends.

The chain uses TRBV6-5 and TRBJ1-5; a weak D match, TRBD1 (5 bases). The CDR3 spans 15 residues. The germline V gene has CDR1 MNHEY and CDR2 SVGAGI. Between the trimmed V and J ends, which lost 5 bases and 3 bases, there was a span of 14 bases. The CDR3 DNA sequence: TGTGCCAGCAGTCCCCGGGGGGGTGCCAATCAGCCCCAGCATTTT. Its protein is CASSPRGGANQPQHF.

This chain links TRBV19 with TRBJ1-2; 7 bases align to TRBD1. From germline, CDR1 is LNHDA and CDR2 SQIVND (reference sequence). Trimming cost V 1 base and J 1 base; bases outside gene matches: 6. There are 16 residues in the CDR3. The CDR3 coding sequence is TGTGCCAGTAGTATAGTCCCCGGGACAGTTAACTATGGCTACACCTTC. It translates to CASSIVPGTVNYGYTF.

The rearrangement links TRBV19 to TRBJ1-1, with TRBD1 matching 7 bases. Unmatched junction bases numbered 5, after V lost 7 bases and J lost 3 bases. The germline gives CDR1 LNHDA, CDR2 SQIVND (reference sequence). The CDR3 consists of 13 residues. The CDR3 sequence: CASTARGDTEAFF. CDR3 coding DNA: TGTGCCAGTACCGCCAGGGGGGACACTGAAGCTTTCTTT.

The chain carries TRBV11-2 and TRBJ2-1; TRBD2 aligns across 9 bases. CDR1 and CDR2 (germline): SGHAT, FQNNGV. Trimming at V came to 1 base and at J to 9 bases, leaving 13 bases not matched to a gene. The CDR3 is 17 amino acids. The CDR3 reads CASSLAAPGGGAGEQFF. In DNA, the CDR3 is TGTGCCAGCAGCTTAGCAGCCCCTGGCGGGGGGGCCGGTGAGCAGTTCTTC.

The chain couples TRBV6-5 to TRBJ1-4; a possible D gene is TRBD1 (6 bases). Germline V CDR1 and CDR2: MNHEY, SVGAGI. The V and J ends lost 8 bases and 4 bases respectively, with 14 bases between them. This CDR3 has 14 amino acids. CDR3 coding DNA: TGTGCCAGCCCCCCTCAGGGGTTTAATGAAAAACTGTTTTTT. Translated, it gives CASPPQGFNEKLFF.

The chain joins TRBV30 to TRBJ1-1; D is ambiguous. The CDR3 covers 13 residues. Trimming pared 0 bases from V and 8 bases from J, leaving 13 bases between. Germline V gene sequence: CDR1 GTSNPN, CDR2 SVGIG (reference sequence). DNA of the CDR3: TGTGCCTGGAGTGTAAAGGCAGGCCGGGAAGCTTTCTTT. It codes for CAWSVKAGREAFF.

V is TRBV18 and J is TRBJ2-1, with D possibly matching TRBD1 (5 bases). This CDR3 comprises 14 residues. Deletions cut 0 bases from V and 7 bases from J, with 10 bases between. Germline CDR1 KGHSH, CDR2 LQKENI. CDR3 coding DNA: TGTGCCAGCTCACCACCGCAAGGGGTGAATGAGCAGTTCTTC. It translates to CASSPPQGVNEQFF.

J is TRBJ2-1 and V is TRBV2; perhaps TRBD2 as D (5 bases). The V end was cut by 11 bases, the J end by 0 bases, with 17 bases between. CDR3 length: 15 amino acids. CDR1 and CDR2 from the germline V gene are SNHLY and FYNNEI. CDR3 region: CALALEPSSYNEQFF. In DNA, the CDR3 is TGTGCCTTAGCGCTGGAGCCCAGCTCCTACAATGAGCAGTTCTTC.

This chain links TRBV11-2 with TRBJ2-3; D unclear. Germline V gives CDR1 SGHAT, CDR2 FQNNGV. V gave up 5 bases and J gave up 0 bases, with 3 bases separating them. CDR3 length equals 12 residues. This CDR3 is CASSLSTDTQYF. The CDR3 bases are TGTGCCAGCAGCCTAAGCACAGATACGCAGTATTTT.

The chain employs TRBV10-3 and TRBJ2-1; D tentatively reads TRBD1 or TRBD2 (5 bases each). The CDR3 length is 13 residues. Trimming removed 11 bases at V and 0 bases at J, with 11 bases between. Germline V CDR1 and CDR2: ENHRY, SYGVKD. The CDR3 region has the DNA TGTGCCGTAACTGGGGGCTCCTACAATGAGCAGTTCTTC. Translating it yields CAVTGGSYNEQFF.

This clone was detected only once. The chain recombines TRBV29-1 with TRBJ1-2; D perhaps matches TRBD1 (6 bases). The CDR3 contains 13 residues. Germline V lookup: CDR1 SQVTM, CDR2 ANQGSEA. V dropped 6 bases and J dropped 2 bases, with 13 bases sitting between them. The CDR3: CSVIGGINYGYTF. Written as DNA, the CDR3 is TGCAGCGTCATAGGGGGGATAAACTATGGCTACACCTTC.

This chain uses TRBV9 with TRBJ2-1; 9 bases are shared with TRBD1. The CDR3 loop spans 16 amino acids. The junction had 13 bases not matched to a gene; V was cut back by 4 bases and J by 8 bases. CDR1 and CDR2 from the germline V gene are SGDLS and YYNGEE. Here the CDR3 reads CASSTRSGTGKHEQFF. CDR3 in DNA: TGTGCCAGCAGCACTAGATCAGGGACAGGGAAACATGAGCAGTTCTTC.